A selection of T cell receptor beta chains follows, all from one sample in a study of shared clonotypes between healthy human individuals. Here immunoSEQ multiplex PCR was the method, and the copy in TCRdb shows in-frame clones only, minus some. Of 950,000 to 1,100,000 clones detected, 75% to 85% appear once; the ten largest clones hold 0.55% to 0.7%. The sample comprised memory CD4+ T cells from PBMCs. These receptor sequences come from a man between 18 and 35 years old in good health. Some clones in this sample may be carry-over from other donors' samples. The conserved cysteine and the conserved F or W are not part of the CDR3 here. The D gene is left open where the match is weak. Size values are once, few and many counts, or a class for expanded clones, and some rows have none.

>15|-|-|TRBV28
ASSLLGVGDLNEKLF
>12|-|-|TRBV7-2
ASSLISRQGALA
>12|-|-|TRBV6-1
ASSEDRRYQPQH
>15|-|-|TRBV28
ASTNGGAKAFGETQY
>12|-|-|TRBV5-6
ASSLLRLNYGYT
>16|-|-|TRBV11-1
AATAAAPGGVALYGYT
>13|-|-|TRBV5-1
ASSLERGRNTEAF
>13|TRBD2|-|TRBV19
ASTGTSGNTDTQY
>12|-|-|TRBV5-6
ASSFGQTNEKLF
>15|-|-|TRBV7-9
ASSLGGSTGRTDTQY
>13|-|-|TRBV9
ASSGAQLSGDEQF
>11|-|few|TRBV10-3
AISESTESPAF
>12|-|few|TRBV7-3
ASSLRGGGYEQY
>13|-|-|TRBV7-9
ASSLAGGTIETQY
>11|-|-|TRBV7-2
ASSLEGLAEQY
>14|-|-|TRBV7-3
ASTTIGGSGANVLT
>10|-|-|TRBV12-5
ASGWGQDEQF
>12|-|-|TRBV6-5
ASSFTRYQETQY
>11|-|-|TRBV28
ASMGASLYEQY
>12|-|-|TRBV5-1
ASSLDSGNQPQH
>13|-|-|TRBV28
ASSLGGLSYNEQF
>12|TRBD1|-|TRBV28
ASSEGNRGSDDF
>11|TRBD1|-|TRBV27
ASKRTGGNEQF
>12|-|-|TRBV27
ASSLRLGKEEAF
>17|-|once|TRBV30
AWSVPPRLPGGRTDTQY
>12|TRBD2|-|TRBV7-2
ASRYGGGTDTQY
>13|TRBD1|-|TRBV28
ASSTGTGVIQKLF
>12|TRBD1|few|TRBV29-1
SVDRTGANTEAF
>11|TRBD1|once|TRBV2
ASSVDRAYEQY
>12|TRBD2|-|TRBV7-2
ASSLAGGSYEQY
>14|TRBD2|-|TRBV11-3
ASSALAGGPGYEQY
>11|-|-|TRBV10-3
AISEGRNYGYT
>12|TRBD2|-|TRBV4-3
ASSQVLAADTQY
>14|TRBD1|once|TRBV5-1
ASSSLKTGRGSEAF
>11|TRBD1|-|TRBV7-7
ASSLTGGNEQF
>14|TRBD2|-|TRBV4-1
ASSPPAGEGGDTQY
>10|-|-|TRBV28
ASSGTFYGYT
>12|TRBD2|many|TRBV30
AWSELAGEDEQY
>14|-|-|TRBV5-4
ASSITGGGSADTQY
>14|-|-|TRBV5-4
ASSLGGQGYTDTQY
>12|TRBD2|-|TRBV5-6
ASSPRDYGETQY
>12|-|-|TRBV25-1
ASSVGAPFYGYT
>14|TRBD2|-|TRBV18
ASSPPGGGSYNEQF
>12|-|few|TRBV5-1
ASKSIVSNTEAF
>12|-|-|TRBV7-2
ASSSRPSPPELF
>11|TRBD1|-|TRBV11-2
ASSFTGAEGYT
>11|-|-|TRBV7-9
ASSFREDEKLF
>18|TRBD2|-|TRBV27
ASSLFGLLAGTSGANVLT
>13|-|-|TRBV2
ASRADRPGANVLT
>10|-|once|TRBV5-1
ASSHQQETQY
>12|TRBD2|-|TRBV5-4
ASSLGGGSYEQY
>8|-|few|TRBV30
AWRGSRLF
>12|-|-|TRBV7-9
ASSFGNNQETQY
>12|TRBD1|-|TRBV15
ATSTGQGRGGYT